This T cell receptor beta chain was sequenced for a study of post-analysis software for immune sequencing data. This clonotype was detected only a few times. Its matching antigen is unknown. Built from TCR beta cDNA, the libraries had unique molecular identifiers in them. cDNA molecules numbering about half a million came from roughly 1.1 to 9.2 million T cells. From the PCR reads, TCRdb called clonotypes with MiXCR, one entry per CDR3 protein. The data hold about 800,000 distinct CDR3 sequences, with roughly 27% observed a single time. Overall study findings and caveats: Same-batch preparations were strongly co-clustered by F measure. Normalized Chao1 diversity was significantly reduced in patients versus controls. Elevated frequency relative to controls characterized four or five TRBV segments in patients, TRBV5-6, TRBV5-1 and TRBV20-1 among them.

Trimming cost V 4 bases and J 4 bases; bases outside gene matches: 21. Looked up from germline, CDR1 is SGHTA and CDR2 is FQGNSA. The CDR3 has 20 amino acids. Sequencing was carried out using blood. This chain connects TRBV7-2 to TRBJ2-3, with 9 bases lining up with TRBD2. The TCR originated in a girl between 10 and 17 years old with multiple sclerosis. The CDR3 DNA sequence: TGTGCCAGCAGCTCCAGGACGGGAGAGGCGGGAGGGCGGGTGGCAGATACGCAGTATTTT. Protein product: CASSSRTGEAGGRVADTQYF.